The 32 T cell receptor beta chains below all came from one sample that was sequenced in a study of spatial heterogeneity in lung cancer. TCRdb re-analysed the 5' RACE reads in MiXCR, keeping a single row per CDR3 protein. The sample includes about 41,000 distinct CDR3 sequences, 8% to 11% of them seen just once. Time point of the sample: blood at routine non-recurrence follow-up after resection. The sequences come from PBMCs, collected at follow-up. Receptor source: a female donor with early-stage non-small cell lung cancer.

This clonotype has at least ten counts. The CDR3 coding sequence is TGTGCCAGCTCACCACGGGATAATTCACCCCTCCACTTT. Translated: CASSPRDNSPLHF. This chain uses TRBV18 with TRBJ1-6; D remains unclear. V lost 1 base and J 5 bases, leaving 3 bases between the germline ends. The germline V gene encodes CDR1 KGHSH and CDR2 LQKENI. This CDR3 is 13 amino acids long. Complete variable domain (other parts from reference TRBV18 and TRBJ1-6): NAGVMQNPRHLVRRRGQEARLRCSPMKGHSHVYWYRQLPEEGLKFMVYLQKENIIDESGMPKERFSAEFPKEGPSILRIQQVVRGDSAAYFCASSPRDNSPLHFGNGTRLTVT.

This clonotype was found many times. V is TRBV3-1 and J is TRBJ2-5; 11 positions match TRBD2. This CDR3 is built from 14 residues. V shed 3 bases, J shed 5 bases, and the junction held 2 bases outside the gene matches. From germline, CDR1 is LGHDT and CDR2 YNNKEL (reference sequence). The CDR3 sequence: CASSQASGRETQYF. CDR3 nucleotides: TGTGCCAGCAGCCAGGCTAGCGGGAGGGAGACCCAGTACTTC.

This clonotype was seen repeatedly, ten times or more. The V and J genes are TRBV5-1 and TRBJ2-3; tentative D call: TRBD2 (5 bases). CDR1 SGHRS and CDR2 YFSETQ come from the germline V gene. This CDR3 comprises 15 residues. Trimming left V 3 bases short and J 8 bases short, with 19 bases between. The CDR3 DNA is TGCGCCAGCAGCTCAGACCCGGGCCTGGCGGGTACGCAGTATTTT. Translation gives CASSSDPGLAGTQYF.

By proportion, this clonotype is large. The J gene is TRBJ2-5, the V gene TRBV29-1, with D hard to call. The CDR3 runs 12 residues. V was clipped by 4 bases and J by 5 bases, with 11 bases between them. Germline CDR1 reads SQVTM; CDR2 reads ANQGSEA. The CDR3 protein is CSVGSFPETQYF. In nucleotides, the CDR3 is TGCAGCGTTGGATCGTTCCCGGAGACCCAGTACTTC.

Ten or more counts support this clonotype. The genes are TRBV6-2 or TRBV6-3 and TRBJ1-2; D unresolved. Germline V gene lookup returns CDR1 MNHEY and CDR2 SVGEGT. V lost 4 bases, J lost 2 bases, and 11 bases lay in between. The CDR3 extends over 14 amino acids. The CDR3: CASSSVTENYGYTF. CDR3 bases: TGTGCCAGCAGTTCTGTGACGGAGAACTATGGCTACACCTTC.

The V call is TRBV6-5, the J call TRBJ2-3, with D uncertain. This CDR3 contains 14 residues. The ends were cut back, 4 bases at V and 5 bases at J, with 13 bases in the middle. In germline, CDR1 is MNHEY, CDR2 SVGAGI. DNA for the CDR3: TGTGCCAGCAGTTCACTCCCCCCGGGAGATACGCAGTATTTT. Protein product: CASSSLPPGDTQYF.

The CDR3 reads CASSLSSVSQETQYF. The CDR3 DNA reads as TGCGCCAGCAGCTTGAGTTCCGTGTCGCAAGAGACCCAGTACTTC. V is TRBV5-1 and J is TRBJ2-5, with unresolved D. Germline V gives CDR1 SGHRS, CDR2 YFSETQ. V lost 1 base, J lost 2 bases, and 12 bases lay in between. CDR3 length: 15 amino acids. Full variable domain (rest looked up from reference TRBV5-1 and TRBJ2-5): KAGVTQTPRYLIKTRGQQVTLSCSPISGHRSVSWYQQTPGQGLQFLFEYFSETQRNKGNFPGRFSGRQFSNSRSEMNVSTLELGDSALYLCASSLSSVSQETQYFGPGTRLLVL.

The V and J genes are TRBV2 and TRBJ2-5; 10 bases are a match to TRBD2. Germline-derived CDR1 and CDR2 are SNHLY and FYNNEI. This CDR3 has 15 residues. Germline trimming cut 7 bases from V and 5 bases from J; bases unmatched to any gene: 10. In DNA, the CDR3 is TGTGCCAGCACCGCGACCTCGACTAGCGGGGAGACCCAGTACTTC. Protein: CASTATSTSGETQYF.

The sample holds many counts of this clonotype. The V call is TRBV27, the J call TRBJ1-6; D uncertain. The CDR3 is 14 amino acids. The V and J ends lost 3 bases and 8 bases respectively, with 11 bases between them. CDR1 MNHEY and CDR2 SMNVEV come from the germline V gene (reference sequence). Here the CDR3 reads CASSLEPTYSPLHF. The DNA of the CDR3 is TGTGCCAGCAGTTTGGAGCCCACCTATTCACCCCTCCACTTT.

This clonotype was counted a single time. The rearrangement links TRBV7-3 to TRBJ2-3, with a tentative D call TRBD2 (6 bases). This CDR3 spans 15 amino acids. The germline V and J ends were trimmed by 5 bases and 4 bases, with 16 bases remaining between them. Germline CDR1 and CDR2: SGHTA and FQGTGA. This chain's CDR3 is CASSPGTRRADTQYF. In nucleotides, the CDR3 is TGTGCCAGCAGCCCCGGGACTCGCCGTGCAGATACGCAGTATTTT.

The chain combines TRBV7-2 with TRBJ2-3; D call uncertain. The CDR3 is 13 residues long. CDR1 and CDR2 (germline): SGHTA, FQGNSA. V gave up 4 bases and J gave up 5 bases, with 10 bases separating them. CDR3 loop: CASSSTQGDTQYF. For the CDR3, the DNA is TGTGCCAGCAGCTCCACACAAGGAGATACGCAGTATTTT.

For the CDR3, the DNA is TGTGCCAGCAGCTTAAGGGACAGGGGTTCAAATCAGCCCCAGCATTTT. Translated: CASSLRDRGSNQPQHF. The rearrangement joins TRBV7-8 to TRBJ1-5, with TRBD1 identical over 10 bases. From germline, CDR1 is SGHVS and CDR2 FQNEAQ. The CDR3 loop spans 16 amino acids. V lost 2 bases, J lost 4 bases, and 5 bases stayed unmatched. The variable domain in full, completed from reference TRBV7-8 and TRBJ1-5, reads GAGVSQSPRYKVAKRGQDVALRCDPISGHVSLFWYQQALGQGPEFLTYFQNEAQLDKSGLPSDRFFAERPEGSVSTLKIQRTQQEDSAVYLCASSLRDRGSNQPQHFGDGTRLSIL.

This clonotype was observed at least ten times. In DNA, the CDR3 is TGTGCCAGCAGCGCCCGGACAGGGGTTAACACCGGGGAGCTGTTTTTT. Translation: CASSARTGVNTGELFF. The chain combines TRBV9 with TRBJ2-2; 9 bases line up with TRBD1. The CDR3 is 16 residues long. Per germline, CDR1 SGDLS and CDR2 YYNGEE. V lost 3 bases and J lost 2; bases outside the gene matches: 5.

The chain is built from TRBV5-4 and TRBJ1-4, with 7 bases matching TRBD1. The ends lost 3 bases at V and 3 bases at J; junction bases unmatched: 5. Germline V gives CDR1 SGHNT, CDR2 YYREEE (reference sequence). CDR3 size: 15 residues. CDR3 DNA sequence: TGTGCCAGCAGCTCGAACAGGGGCTCTAATGAAAAACTGTTTTTT. This gives the protein CASSSNRGSNEKLFF.

V usage is TRBV5-1 and J usage is TRBJ2-7; TRBD1 matches at 12 bases. CDR1 is SGHRS, CDR2 YFSETQ, per germline. This CDR3 is 14 amino acids long. Trimming cost V 9 bases and J 5 bases; bases outside gene matches: 9. CDR3: CATKSGQGAHEQYF. CDR3 bases: TGCGCCACCAAATCGGGACAGGGGGCCCACGAGCAGTACTTC.

This clonotype has ten or more counts. The V call is TRBV19, the J call TRBJ1-4, with TRBD1 matching over 7 bases. CDR3 length: 14 amino acids. Losses at the gene ends were 5 bases for V and 3 bases for J; bases not matched to a gene: 3. Germline CDR1 is LNHDA and CDR2 is SQIVND (reference sequence). CDR3 nucleotides: TGTGCCAGTAGTGGAGGGGGCCCTAATGAAAAACTGTTTTTT. It encodes CASSGGGPNEKLFF.

This rearrangement joins TRBV20-1 to TRBJ2-3; 8 bases align to TRBD1. The germline V gene encodes CDR1 DFQATT and CDR2 SNEGSKA (reference sequence). The CDR3 consists of 14 residues. J gave up 3 bases and V 5 bases, and 7 bases lay outside the gene matches. The chain's CDR3 is CSADGQGRTDTQYF. DNA of the CDR3: TGCAGTGCTGATGGACAGGGAAGGACAGATACGCAGTATTTT.

V and J are TRBV27 and TRBJ2-6; unclear D gene. The CDR3 consists of 12 residues. Deletions cut 3 bases from V and 5 bases from J, with 2 bases between. Germline V CDR1 and CDR2: MNHEY, SMNVEV (reference sequence). The CDR3 nucleotides read TGTGCCAGCAGTTTCAGGGCCAACGTCCTGACTTTC. It encodes CASSFRANVLTF.

This clonotype was found many times. The chain uses TRBV19 and TRBJ1-1; 12 bases match TRBD1. With 6 bases clipped from V and 5 bases from J, the junction kept 4 bases outside the gene matches. The CDR3 contains 14 residues. Germline V lookup: CDR1 LNHDA, CDR2 SQIVND (reference sequence). CDR3 loop: CASRGQGAGTEAFF. DNA of the CDR3: TGTGCCAGTAGGGGACAGGGGGCAGGAACTGAAGCTTTCTTT.

The rearrangement joins TRBV7-2 to TRBJ2-3, with TRBD2 matching over 12 bases. The CDR3 runs to 16 residues. V trimming: 0 bases; J trimming: 5 bases; junction bases outside the gene matches: 3. Germline values: CDR1 SGHTA, CDR2 FQGNSA. The CDR3 spells CASSLAETSGGDTQYF. The CDR3 DNA sequence: TGTGCCAGCAGCTTAGCCGAGACTAGCGGGGGAGATACGCAGTATTTT.

This clonotype has a count of ten or more. CDR3 DNA: TGTGCCACCAAGGGCGGTGGGAACTTGGAGACCCAGTACTTC. It codes for CATKGGGNLETQYF. The chain carries TRBV3-1 and TRBJ2-5; D is unclear. This CDR3 spans 14 amino acids. Trimming took 10 bases from V and 5 from J, leaving 20 bases between them. Germline lookup yields CDR1 LGHDT and CDR2 YNNKEL (reference sequence).

The rearrangement joins TRBV5-1 to TRBJ2-7, with 9 bases matching TRBD1. CDR1 SGHRS and CDR2 YFSETQ come from the germline V gene. The CDR3 extends over 15 amino acids. Trimming at V came to 4 bases and at J to 3 bases, leaving 8 bases not matched to a gene. DNA for the CDR3: TGCGCCAGCAGCCCCGTGGGGACAGGGTTCTACGAGCAGTACTTC. Its translation is CASSPVGTGFYEQYF.

This clonotype was seen at least ten times. This chain links TRBV15 with TRBJ1-6; TRBD1 matches 7 bases. Germline CDR1 is LNHNV and CDR2 is YYDKDF (reference sequence). The CDR3 length is 15 residues. The J segment lost 1 base and the V segment lost 3 bases, leaving 0 bases of the junction unmatched. CDR3 nucleotides: TGTGCCACCAGCAGGACAGGGTCCTATAATTCACCCCTCCACTTT. Protein sequence: CATSRTGSYNSPLHF. The full variable domain, rest sourced from reference TRBV15 and TRBJ1-6, is DAMVIQNPRYQVTQFGKPVTLSCSQTLNHNVMYWYQQKSSQAPKLLFHYYDKDFNNEADTPDNFQSRRPNTSFCFLDIRSPGLGDTAMYLCATSRTGSYNSPLHFGNGTRLTVT.

This clonotype was detected many times. V usage is TRBV19 and J usage is TRBJ2-7; D unclear. Per germline, CDR1 LNHDA and CDR2 SQIVND (reference sequence). The germline V and J ends were trimmed by 4 bases and 3 bases, with 7 bases remaining between them. The CDR3 runs to 12 residues. The CDR3 reads CASSRGDYEQYF. DNA for the CDR3: TGTGCCAGTAGTAGAGGAGACTACGAGCAGTACTTC.

Many counts were recorded for this clonotype. The rearrangement links TRBV28 to TRBJ1-6; the D is unclear. The germline V gene encodes CDR1 MDHEN and CDR2 SYDVKM. V was clipped by 2 bases and J by 7 bases, with 12 bases between them. The CDR3 consists of 15 residues. DNA of the CDR3: TGTGCCAGCAGTTTACTGAAAAGTGAGAATTCACCCCTCCACTTT. The encoded protein is CASSLLKSENSPLHF.

The sample holds a few counts of this clonotype. The chain joins TRBV20-1 to TRBJ1-5; 7 nucleotides agree with TRBD1. CDR1 is DFQATT and CDR2 is SNEGSKA in the germline V gene (reference sequence). This CDR3 is built from 15 residues. V lost 2 bases, J lost 3 bases, and 7 bases stayed unmatched. The CDR3 reads CSARRTTGYNQPQHF. The CDR3 DNA reads as TGCAGTGCTAGACGAACGACAGGGTACAATCAGCCCCAGCATTTT.

The chain carries TRBV28 and TRBJ2-7; 7 bases align to TRBD2. Germline V gene data show CDR1 as MDHEN and CDR2 as SYDVKM. Germline trimming cut 5 bases from V and 1 base from J; bases unmatched to any gene: 2. This CDR3 contains 13 residues. The CDR3 reads CASSLAESYEQYF. CDR3 bases: TGTGCCAGCAGTCTAGCGGAGTCCTACGAGCAGTACTTC.

The table lists this clonotype with many counts. The V and J genes are TRBV4-3 and TRBJ2-1, with 7 positions matching TRBD2. The J segment lost 2 bases and the V segment lost 3 bases, leaving 7 bases of the junction unmatched. The CDR3 covers 16 residues. Germline V gene sequence: CDR1 LGHNA, CDR2 YSLEER. CDR3 nucleotides: TGCGCCAGCAGCCAGGGGGGAGGGAGTCCCTACAATGAGCAGTTCTTC. Translation gives CASSQGGGSPYNEQFF.

The J gene is TRBJ2-1, the V gene TRBV19, with D possibly being TRBD2 (5 bases). The germline V gene has CDR1 LNHDA and CDR2 SQIVND (reference sequence). Trimming pared 0 bases from V and 8 bases from J, leaving 11 bases between. The CDR3 is 14 amino acids. The CDR3 region is CASSIDYPGDEQFF. The CDR3 DNA reads as TGTGCCAGTAGTATAGACTACCCCGGGGATGAGCAGTTCTTC.

The chain is built from TRBV12-3 or TRBV12-4 and TRBJ2-6, with no clear D. The CDR3 is made up of 16 amino acids. The V gene lost 5 bases and the J gene lost 2 bases, with 13 bases spanning the gap. In DNA form, the CDR3 reads TGTGCCAGCAGTCCTGGGAATATGGCTGGGGCCAACGTCCTGACTTTC. Its protein product is CASSPGNMAGANVLTF.

This clonotype was found many times. The genes are TRBV20-1 and TRBJ2-3, with 11 positions matching TRBD2. The junction had 7 bases not matched to a gene; V was cut back by 5 bases and J by 0 bases. The CDR3 spans 16 residues. Germline V gene lookup returns CDR1 DFQATT and CDR2 SNEGSKA (reference sequence). CDR3 loop: CSASVLAGGSTDTQYF. CDR3 nucleotide sequence: TGCAGTGCTTCAGTGCTAGCGGGGGGCAGCACAGATACGCAGTATTTT.

The V gene is TRBV5-6, the J gene TRBJ2-4; tentatively, D is TRBD1 or TRBD2 (5 bases each). The CDR3 has 15 residues. The germline V gene encodes CDR1 SGHDT and CDR2 YYEEEE. V was trimmed by 4 bases and J by 0 bases, leaving 11 bases between them. The CDR3: CASSGLGVAKNIQYF. For the CDR3, the DNA is TGTGCCAGCAGCGGATTGGGGGTAGCCAAAAACATTCAGTACTTC.